One T cell receptor (beta chain) is described in this entry. V lost 5 bases and J lost 4; bases outside the gene matches: 6. The CDR3 is made up of 14 amino acids. Germline CDR1 SGHTA, CDR2 FQGTGA. This sample was taken from a study of T cells in Graves' hyperthyroidism and ophthalmopathy. The overall study: Once the initial diagnosis was made, peripheral blood was obtained before any treatment.

Template material for amplifying TCR beta CDR3 regions consisted of RNA transcripts. A first-round RT-PCR of the TCR CDR3 used the HTBI primer set. TCRdb fed the multiplex PCR reads into MiXCR, producing one record per CDR3 protein. The sample carries hundreds of thousands of distinct CDR3 sequences, around 20% recorded once. V usage is TRBV7-3 and J usage is TRBJ2-5, with 8 bases matching TRBD2. Sequenced material: blood. This TCR was recovered from a man in his forties with Graves' ophthalmopathy. DNA for the CDR3: TGTGCCAGCAGCCCGAACGGGGGGGCAGAGACCCAGTACTTC. This sequence encodes CASSPNGGAETQYF.